This T cell receptor beta chain was identified in a study of cytomegalovirus exposure and HLA in healthy donors. Whole-study results and caveats: Further analysis, carried out later, found HLA-associated TCR beta chains more clonally expanded than equally common other chains.

The length of the CDR3 is 16 residues. Germline assignment: CDR1 MNHEY and CDR2 SVGAGI. V gave up 0 bases and J gave up 2 bases; unmatched junction bases: 3. This clone has a handful of counts. Its specificity is not known. PCR was performed using 60 Vbeta and 13 Jbeta primers. The protocol was immunoSEQ multiplex PCR, while the TCRdb copy is restricted to in-frame clones and leaves out a portion. The sample has over 65,000 clones; around 75% are singletons. Every donor was a healthy person donating bone marrow. The sequencing input was PBMCs. The V call is TRBV6-5, the J call TRBJ2-7, with 11 bases matching TRBD2. The origin of this receptor is a woman between 40 and 50 years old in good health and CMV-seropositive. The CDR3: CASSYSTSGNTYEQYF. DNA of the CDR3: TGTGCCAGCAGTTACTCGACTAGCGGGAACACCTACGAGCAGTACTTC.